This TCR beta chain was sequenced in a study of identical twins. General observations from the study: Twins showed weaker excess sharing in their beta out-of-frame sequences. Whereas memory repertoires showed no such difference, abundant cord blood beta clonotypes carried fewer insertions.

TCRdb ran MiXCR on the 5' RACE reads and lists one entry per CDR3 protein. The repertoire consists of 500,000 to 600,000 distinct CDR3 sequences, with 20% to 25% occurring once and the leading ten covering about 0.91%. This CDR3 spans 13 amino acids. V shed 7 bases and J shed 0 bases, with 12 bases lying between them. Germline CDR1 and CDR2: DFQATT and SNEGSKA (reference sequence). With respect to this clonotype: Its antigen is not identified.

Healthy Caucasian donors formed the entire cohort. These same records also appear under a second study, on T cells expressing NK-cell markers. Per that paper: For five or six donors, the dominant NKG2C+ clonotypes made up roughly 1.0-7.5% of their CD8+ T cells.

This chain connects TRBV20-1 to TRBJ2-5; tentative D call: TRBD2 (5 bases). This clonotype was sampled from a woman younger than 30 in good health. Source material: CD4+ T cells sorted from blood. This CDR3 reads CSVELVHQETQYF. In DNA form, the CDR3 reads TGCAGTGTTGAACTAGTACACCAAGAGACCCAGTACTTC.